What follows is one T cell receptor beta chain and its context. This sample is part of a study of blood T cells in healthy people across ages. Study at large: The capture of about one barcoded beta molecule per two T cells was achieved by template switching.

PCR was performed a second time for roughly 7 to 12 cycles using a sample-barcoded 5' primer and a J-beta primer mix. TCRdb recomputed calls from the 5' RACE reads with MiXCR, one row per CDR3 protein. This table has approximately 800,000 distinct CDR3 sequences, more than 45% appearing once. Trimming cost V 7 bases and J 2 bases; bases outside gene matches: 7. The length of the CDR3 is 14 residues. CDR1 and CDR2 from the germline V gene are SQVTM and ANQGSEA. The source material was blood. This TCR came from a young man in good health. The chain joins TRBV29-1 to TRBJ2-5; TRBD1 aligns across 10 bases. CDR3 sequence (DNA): TGCAGCGCACCTGACAGGGGGCTGCAAGAGACCCAGTACTTC. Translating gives CSAPDRGLQETQYF.